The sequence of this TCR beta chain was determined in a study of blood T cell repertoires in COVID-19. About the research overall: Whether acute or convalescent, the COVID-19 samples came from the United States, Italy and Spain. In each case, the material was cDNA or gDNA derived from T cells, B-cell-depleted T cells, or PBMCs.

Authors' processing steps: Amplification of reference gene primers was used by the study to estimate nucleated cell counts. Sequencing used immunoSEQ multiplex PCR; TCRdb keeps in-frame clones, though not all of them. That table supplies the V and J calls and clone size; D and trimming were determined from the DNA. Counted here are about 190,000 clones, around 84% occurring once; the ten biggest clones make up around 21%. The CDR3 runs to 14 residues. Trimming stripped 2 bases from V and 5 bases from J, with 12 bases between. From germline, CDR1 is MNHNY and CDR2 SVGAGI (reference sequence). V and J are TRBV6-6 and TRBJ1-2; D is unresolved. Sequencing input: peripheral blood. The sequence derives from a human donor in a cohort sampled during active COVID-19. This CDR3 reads CASSYAPGQYGYTF. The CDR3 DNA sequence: TGTGCCAGCAGTTACGCACCGGGTCAATATGGCTACACCTTC.